Included here is one TCR beta chain sequence, with context. Its antigen is as yet unknown. This entry is derived from a study of cytomegalovirus exposure and HLA in healthy donors. Study results and caveats: TCR beta sequences reportedly predicted the HLA-A and HLA-B alleles of most subjects accurately. Sequence variants that were highly shared formed a cluster that was likely a sequencing artifact. Associated with HLA alleles at 0.05 false discovery rate in a later analysis were approximately 17,000 TCR beta sequences.

Both 60 Vbeta primers and 13 Jbeta primers went into the PCR. Here immunoSEQ multiplex PCR was the method, and the copy in TCRdb shows in-frame clones only, minus some. The sample lists about 180,000 clones; 75% to 85% were seen once. The source of this sequence is a young man in good health and CMV-seronegative. Sample: PBMCs.

The CDR3 loop is CASSLGQVNSPLHF. The CDR3 DNA is TGTGCCAGCAGCTTGGGACAGGTCAATTCACCCCTCCACTTT. The chain is built from TRBV5-6 and TRBJ1-6; D is perhaps TRBD1 (6 bases). CDR3 length equals 14 residues. V shed 0 bases and J shed 7 bases, with 8 bases lying between them. CDR1 is SGHDT and CDR2 is YYEEEE in the germline V gene.